This TCR beta chain was found in a study of PD-1 blockade in classical Hodgkin lymphoma. Study-wide results and caveats: Newly diagnosed patients reportedly had lower baseline TCR diversity than healthy donors. Baseline diversity in complete responders resembled that of newly diagnosed patients. Initiation of nivolumab under 1 year after ASCT led to exclusion of patients. Compared with baseline, CD4+ but not CD8+ TCR diversity had risen significantly by C4D1.

The germline CDR1 and CDR2 sequences are SGHRS and YFSETQ. The CDR3 length is 14 residues. Trimming left V 6 bases short and J 4 bases short, with 17 bases between. Indicated time point: cycle 4 day 1 (C4D1), after more than five weeks of nivolumab. Every patient relapsed after autologous stem cell transplantation, and brentuximab vedotin exposure varied. Magnetic negative selection was used to purify CD4+ T cells from thawed PBMCs. Libraries were prepared by immunoSEQ multiplex PCR; TCRdb keeps only in-frame clonotypes and omits some of them. The sample has some 10,000 clones, approximately 80% seen once. This clone has a handful of counts. The target antigen is unknown.

The sample in question was CD4+ T cells from blood, obtained before the fourth cycle of nivolumab. The receptor's source is a human donor with classical Hodgkin lymphoma. The V call is TRBV5-1, the J call TRBJ2-7; D ambiguous. CDR3 nucleotides: TGCGCCAGCACCCGACGGAGCGATGGGTACGAGCAGTACTTC. Encoded protein: CASTRRSDGYEQYF.